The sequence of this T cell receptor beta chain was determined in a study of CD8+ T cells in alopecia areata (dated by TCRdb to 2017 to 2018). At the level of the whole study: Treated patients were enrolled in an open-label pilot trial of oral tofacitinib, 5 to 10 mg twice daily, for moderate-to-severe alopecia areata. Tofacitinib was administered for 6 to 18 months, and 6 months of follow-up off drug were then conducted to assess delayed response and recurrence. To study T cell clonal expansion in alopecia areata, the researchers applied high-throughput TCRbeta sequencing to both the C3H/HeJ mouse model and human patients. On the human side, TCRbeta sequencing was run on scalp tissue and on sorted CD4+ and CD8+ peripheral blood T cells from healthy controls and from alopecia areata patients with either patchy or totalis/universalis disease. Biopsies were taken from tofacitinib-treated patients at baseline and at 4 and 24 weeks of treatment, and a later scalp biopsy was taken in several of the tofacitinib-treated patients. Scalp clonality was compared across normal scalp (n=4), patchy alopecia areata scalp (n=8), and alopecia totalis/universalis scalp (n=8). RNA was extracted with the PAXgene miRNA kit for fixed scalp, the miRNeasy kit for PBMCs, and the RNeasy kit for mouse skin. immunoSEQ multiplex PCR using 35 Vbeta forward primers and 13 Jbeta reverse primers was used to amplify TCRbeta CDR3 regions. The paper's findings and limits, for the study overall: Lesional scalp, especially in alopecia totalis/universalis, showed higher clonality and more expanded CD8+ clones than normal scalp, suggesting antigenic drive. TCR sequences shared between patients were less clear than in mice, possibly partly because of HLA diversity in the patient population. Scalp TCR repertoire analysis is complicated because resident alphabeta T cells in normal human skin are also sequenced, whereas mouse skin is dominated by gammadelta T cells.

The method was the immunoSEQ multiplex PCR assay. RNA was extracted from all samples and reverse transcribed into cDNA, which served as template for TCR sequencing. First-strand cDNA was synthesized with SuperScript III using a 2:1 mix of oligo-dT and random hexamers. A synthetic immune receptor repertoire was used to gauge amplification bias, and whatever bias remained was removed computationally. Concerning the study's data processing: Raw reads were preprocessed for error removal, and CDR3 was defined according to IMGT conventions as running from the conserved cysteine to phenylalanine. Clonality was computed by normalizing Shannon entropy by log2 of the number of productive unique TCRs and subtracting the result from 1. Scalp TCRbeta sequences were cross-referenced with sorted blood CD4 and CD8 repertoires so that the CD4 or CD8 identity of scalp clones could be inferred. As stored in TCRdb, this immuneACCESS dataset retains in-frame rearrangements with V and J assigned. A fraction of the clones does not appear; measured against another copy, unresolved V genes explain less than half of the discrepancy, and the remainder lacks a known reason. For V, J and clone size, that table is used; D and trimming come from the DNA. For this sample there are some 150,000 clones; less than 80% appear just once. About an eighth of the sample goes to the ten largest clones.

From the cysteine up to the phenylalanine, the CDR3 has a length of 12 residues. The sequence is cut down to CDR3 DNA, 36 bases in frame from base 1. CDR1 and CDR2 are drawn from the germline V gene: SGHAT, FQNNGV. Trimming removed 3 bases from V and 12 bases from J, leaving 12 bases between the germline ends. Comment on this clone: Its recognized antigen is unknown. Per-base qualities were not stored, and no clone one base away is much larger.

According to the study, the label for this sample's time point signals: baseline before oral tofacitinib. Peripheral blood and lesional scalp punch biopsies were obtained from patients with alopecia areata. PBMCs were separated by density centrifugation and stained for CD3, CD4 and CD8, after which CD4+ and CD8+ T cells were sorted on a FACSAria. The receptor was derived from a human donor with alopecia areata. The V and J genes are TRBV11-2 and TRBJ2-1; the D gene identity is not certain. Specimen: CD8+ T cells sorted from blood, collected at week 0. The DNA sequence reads TGTGCCAGCAGCTTCAACCCCGACCCGCAGTTCTTC. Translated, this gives CASSFNPDPQFF.